The 9 T cell receptor beta chains listed next were all sequenced from one sample in a study of identical twins. TCRdb called the 5' RACE reads again in MiXCR, with one record for every CDR3 protein. The sample has fewer than 650,000 distinct CDR3 sequences; more than 9% are singletons. This same sample was also taken into another study, of yellow fever vaccine responses in identical twins.

The material sequenced was PBMCs. The receptor set was obtained from a woman in her late teens or twenties in good health.

The chain is built from TRBV2 and TRBJ2-6; no definite D call. Germline V CDR1 and CDR2: SNHLY, FYNNEI. Trimming removed 0 bases from V and 3 bases from J, with 3 bases in between. The CDR3 has 14 residues. CDR3: CASSEARGANVLTF. CDR3 DNA sequence: TGTGCCAGCAGTGAAGCGCGTGGGGCCAACGTCCTGACTTTC.

This clonotype was picked up a small number of times. The chain employs TRBV20-1 and TRBJ2-3, with no clear D. The germline gives CDR1 DFQATT, CDR2 SNEGSKA (reference sequence). With 6 bases removed from V and 3 bases from J, the gap between germline ends came to 7 bases. The CDR3 length is 11 residues. CDR3 DNA sequence: TGCAGTGCACATAGAACAGATACGCAGTATTTT. This sequence encodes CSAHRTDTQYF.

This clonotype was found many times. CDR3 bases: TGCGCCAGCAGCCAAGTACTAGCGGGACGGAGGGAGCAGTTCTTC. Residues: CASSQVLAGRREQFF. The rearrangement joins TRBV4-3 to TRBJ2-1; 10 bases line up with TRBD2. Germline trimming cut 1 base from V and 10 bases from J; bases unmatched to any gene: 7. Per the germline V gene, CDR1 is LGHNA and CDR2 is YSLEER. There are 15 residues in the CDR3.

J is TRBJ2-7 and V is TRBV20-1, with 14 bases matching TRBD2. The CDR3 has 14 residues. CDR1 DFQATT and CDR2 SNEGSKA come from the germline V gene (reference sequence). V gave up 4 bases and J gave up 7 bases; unmatched junction bases: 6. The CDR3, as DNA: TGCAGTGCTAATCCGACTAGCGGGGGGGCAGAGCAGTACTTC. Translating gives CSANPTSGGAEQYF.

The CDR3 loop reads CASSGAISYEQYF. The CDR3 DNA sequence: TGTGCCAGCAGTGGGGCTATCTCCTACGAGCAGTACTTC. The chain uses TRBV6-2 or TRBV6-3 and TRBJ2-7, with D perhaps matching TRBD1 (5 bases). Germline-derived CDR1 and CDR2 are MNHEY and SVGEGT. This CDR3 region has 13 residues. The ends were cut back, 5 bases at V and 0 bases at J, with 8 bases in the middle.

The V and J genes are TRBV6-5 and TRBJ2-7; D might be TRBD2 (5 bases). Per germline, CDR1 MNHEY and CDR2 SVGAGI. This CDR3 contains 14 residues. V lost 8 bases and J 3 bases, leaving 17 bases between the germline ends. The CDR3 loop reads CASRLAGGGYEQYF. The CDR3, as DNA: TGTGCCAGCCGTTTAGCCGGAGGAGGCTACGAGCAGTACTTC.

The rearrangement links TRBV12-3 or TRBV12-4 to TRBJ2-3, with a tentative D call TRBD2 (6 bases). The CDR3 has 16 amino acids. Between the trimmed V and J ends, which lost 3 bases and 5 bases, there was a span of 18 bases. CDR3 amino acids: CASSLGVGTRGDTQYF. Here the CDR3 DNA reads TGTGCCAGCAGTTTGGGTGTTGGGACTCGAGGAGATACGCAGTATTTT.

Of note for this clonotype: A read error may explain this, as a much larger clone is one base away. The chain couples TRBV5-1 to TRBJ2-3; 14 nucleotides agree with TRBD2. Germline CDR1 SGHRS, CDR2 YFSETQ. After removal of 2 bases from V and 4 bases from J, the junction contained 3 bases not matched to a gene. This CDR3 has 16 amino acids. For the CDR3, the DNA is TGCGCCAGCAGCTTCGGACTAGCGGGGGGTGCAGATACGCAGTATTTT. Amino acid sequence: CASSFGLAGGADTQYF.

This clonotype was seen many times. This chain joins TRBV5-1 and TRBJ2-7; D is possibly TRBD1 (6 bases). This CDR3 contains 14 residues. Trimming removed 4 bases at V and 2 bases at J, with 13 bases between. Germline loops: CDR1 SGHRS, CDR2 YFSETQ. The CDR3 here is CASSPPQGTYEQYF. CDR3 bases: TGCGCCAGCAGCCCCCCACAGGGAACCTACGAGCAGTACTTC.